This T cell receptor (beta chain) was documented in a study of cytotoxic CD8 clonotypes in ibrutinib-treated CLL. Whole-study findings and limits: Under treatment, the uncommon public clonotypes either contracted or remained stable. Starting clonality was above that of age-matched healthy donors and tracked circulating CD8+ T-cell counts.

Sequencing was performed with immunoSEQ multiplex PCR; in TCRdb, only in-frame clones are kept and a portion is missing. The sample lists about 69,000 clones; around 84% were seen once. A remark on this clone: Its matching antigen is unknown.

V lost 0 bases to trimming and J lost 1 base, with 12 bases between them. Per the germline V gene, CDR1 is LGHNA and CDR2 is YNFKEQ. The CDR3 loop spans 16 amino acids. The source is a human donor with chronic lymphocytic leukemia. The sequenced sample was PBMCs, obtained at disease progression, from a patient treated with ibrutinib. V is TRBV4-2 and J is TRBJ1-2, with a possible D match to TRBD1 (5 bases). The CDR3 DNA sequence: TGTGCCAGCAGCCAAGATCTGGCGGGGCATAACTATGGCTACACCTTC. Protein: CASSQDLAGHNYGYTF.